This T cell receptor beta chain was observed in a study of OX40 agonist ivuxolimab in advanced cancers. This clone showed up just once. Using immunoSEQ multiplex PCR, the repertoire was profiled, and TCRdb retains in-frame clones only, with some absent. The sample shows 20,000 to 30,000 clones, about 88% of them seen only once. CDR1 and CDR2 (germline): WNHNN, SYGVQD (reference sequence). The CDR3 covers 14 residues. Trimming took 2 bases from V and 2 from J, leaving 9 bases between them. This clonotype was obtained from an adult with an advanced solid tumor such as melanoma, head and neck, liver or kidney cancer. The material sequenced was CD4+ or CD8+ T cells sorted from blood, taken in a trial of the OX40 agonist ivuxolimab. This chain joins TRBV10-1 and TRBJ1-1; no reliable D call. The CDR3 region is CASSEHLENTEAFF. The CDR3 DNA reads TGCGCCAGCAGTGAGCACCTCGAAAACACTGAAGCTTTCTTT.